The rows below give T cell receptor beta chains drawn from one sample of a study of blood T cell repertoires in COVID-19. Sequencing used immunoSEQ multiplex PCR; TCRdb keeps in-frame clones, though not all of them. This sample has 350,000 to 550,000 clones; 70% to 90% occur once, and the top ten carry roughly 1.8%. Sequenced sample: PBMCs or T cells enriched from blood (not recorded which). These receptors all stem from a woman in her late teens or twenties with acute COVID-19. Both conserved end residues are part of each CDR3. The order of the fields is D gene, J gene, clone size, V gene, CDR3 protein, CDR3 DNA. The D gene is left open where the match is weak. Part of the rows lack a size; the others show once, few, many or a class for expanded clones.

>-|TRBJ2-1|-|TRBV12-3/TRBV12-4
CASSFGGRGEQFF
TGTGCCAGCAGTTTCGGCGGGCGGGGTGAGCAGTTCTTC
>-|TRBJ2-1|-|TRBV10-1
CASSPDSPLNEQFF
TGCGCCAGCAGTCCGGACTCCCCACTCAATGAGCAGTTCTTC
>-|TRBJ2-1|-|TRBV2
CASSVGTGNEQFF
TGTGCCAGCAGTGTTGGAACGGGAAATGAGCAGTTCTTC
>TRBD2|TRBJ2-1|-|TRBV5-1
CASQTGLGSYNEQFF
TGCGCCAGCCAGACCGGACTAGGCTCCTACAATGAGCAGTTCTTC
>-|TRBJ2-6|-|TRBV9
CASSVGDSGANVLTF
TGTGCCAGCAGCGTAGGAGACTCTGGGGCCAACGTCCTGACTTTC
>-|TRBJ1-1|few|TRBV11-2
CASRLGTKAFF
TGTGCCAGCAGGTTGGGGACAAAAGCTTTCTTT
>TRBD1|TRBJ1-3|once|TRBV5-1
CASSLVGTGWGNTIYF
TGCGCCAGCAGCTTGGTCGGGACAGGGTGGGGAAACACCATATATTTT
>TRBD1|TRBJ1-2|once|TRBV18
CASSPGTGGVIALTF
TGTGCCAGCTCACCAGGGACAGGGGGCGTCATAGCGCTGACCTTC
>TRBD1|TRBJ2-7|-|TRBV6-5
CASSAGTGIYEQYF
TGTGCCAGCAGCGCCGGGACAGGGATCTACGAGCAGTACTTC
>TRBD1|TRBJ2-2|-|TRBV5-1
CASSLNGQGNTGELFF
TGCGCCAGCAGCCTCAACGGACAGGGGAACACCGGGGAGCTGTTTTTT
>-|TRBJ1-2|-|TRBV5-8
CASSFQTGWNYGYTF
TGTGCCAGCAGCTTTCAGACAGGTTGGAACTATGGCTACACCTTC
>-|TRBJ2-5|-|TRBV9
CASSPWRGQGETQYF
TGTGCCAGCAGCCCGTGGAGGGGCCAAGGGGAGACCCAGTACTTC
>-|TRBJ2-1|-|TRBV19
CASRDSGNYNEQFF
TGTGCCAGTAGAGACAGTGGGAACTACAATGAGCAGTTCTTC
>-|TRBJ2-7|-|TRBV4-2
CASSQDWGSANEQYF
TGTGCCAGCAGCCAAGATTGGGGTAGCGCAAACGAGCAGTACTTC
>-|TRBJ1-2|-|TRBV18
CASGRDLDYGYTF
TGTGCCAGCGGCCGGGACTTGGACTATGGCTACACCTTC
>TRBD2|TRBJ2-7|-|TRBV2
CASGFGTSGSSYEQYF
TGTGCCAGCGGGTTCGGAACTAGCGGGAGTTCCTACGAGCAGTACTTC
>-|TRBJ1-1|-|TRBV6-5
CASTVGGPEAFF
TGTGCCAGCACAGTAGGGGGTCCTGAAGCTTTCTTT
>TRBD1|TRBJ1-1|-|TRBV9
CASSEMGTANTEAFF
TGTGCCAGCAGCGAGATGGGGACAGCGAACACTGAAGCTTTCTTT
>-|TRBJ1-5|-|TRBV19
CASSTHSNQPQHF
TGTGCCAGTAGTACACATAGCAATCAGCCCCAGCATTTT
>-|TRBJ1-3|-|TRBV28
CASSFFKEGRTNRLSGNTIYF
TGTGCCAGCAGTTTCTTTAAGGAGGGTCGAACTAACCGACTCTCTGGAAACACCATATATTTT
>TRBD1|TRBJ1-2|-|TRBV18
CASSPPTGLSEANYGYTF
TGTGCCAGCTCACCACCGACAGGGTTAAGTGAGGCTAACTATGGCTACACCTTC
>-|TRBJ2-5|-|TRBV2
CASSEEGVETQYF
TGTGCCAGCAGTGAAGAGGGGGTGGAGACCCAGTACTTC
>-|TRBJ1-5|-|TRBV9
CASSVDGLGNQPQHF
TGTGCCAGCAGCGTCGACGGACTTGGCAATCAGCCCCAGCATTTT
>TRBD1|TRBJ2-1|-|TRBV5-1
CATRKTGYSGYNEQFF
TGCGCCACCAGAAAGACAGGGTATAGTGGCTACAATGAGCAGTTCTTC
>TRBD2|TRBJ2-3|-|TRBV13
CASRAGGTDTQYF
TGTGCCAGCCGAGCGGGGGGTACGGATACGCAGTATTTT
>TRBD2|TRBJ2-7|few|TRBV13
CASSHRTSRRAYEQYF
TGTGCCAGCAGCCATCGGACTAGTCGACGGGCCTACGAGCAGTACTTC
>TRBD2|TRBJ2-1|-|TRBV11-3
CASSLDSGMRSDEQFF
TGTGCCAGCAGCTTAGATAGCGGGATGAGGTCGGATGAGCAGTTCTTC
>-|TRBJ1-1|-|TRBV12-3/TRBV12-4
CASSLGGDAEAFF
TGTGCCAGCAGTTTGGGGGGAGACGCTGAAGCTTTCTTT
>TRBD1|TRBJ2-7|-|TRBV7-3
CASSSPGTGNYEQYF
TGTGCCAGCAGCTCCCCCGGGACAGGTAACTACGAGCAGTACTTC
>TRBD1|TRBJ1-5|-|TRBV14
CASSAGQGFNQPQHF
TGTGCCAGCAGCGCGGGACAGGGATTCAATCAGCCCCAGCATTTT
>TRBD2|TRBJ2-2|-|TRBV28
CASSPGLAYTGELFF
TGTGCCAGCAGTCCGGGACTAGCTTACACCGGGGAGCTGTTTTTT
>-|TRBJ1-6|-|TRBV3-1/TRBV3-2
CASTGGSRNSPLHF
TGTGCCAGCACGGGGGGATCTCGGAATTCACCCCTCCACTTT
>-|TRBJ2-7|-|TRBV10-3
CAISENRDNEQYF
TGTGCCATCAGTGAGAACAGGGACAACGAGCAGTACTTC
>TRBD1|TRBJ2-7|-|TRBV4-2
CASSQEGDRVSYEQYF
TGTGCCAGCAGCCAAGAGGGGGACAGGGTCTCCTACGAGCAGTACTTC
>-|TRBJ1-2|-|TRBV10-2
CASTLDGRGGDGYTF
TGCGCCAGCACGCTCGATGGGCGGGGAGGGGATGGCTACACCTTC
>-|TRBJ2-1|-|TRBV29-1
CSVDMNRSNEQFF
TGCAGCGTGGATATGAACAGGAGCAATGAGCAGTTCTTC
>-|TRBJ2-7|-|TRBV7-8
CASSDGKTYEQYF
TGTGCCAGCAGCGACGGGAAAACCTACGAGCAGTACTTC
>-|TRBJ1-2|-|TRBV14
CASSQEFHTRGYGYTF
TGTGCCAGCAGCCAAGAATTCCACACCCGAGGGTATGGCTACACCTTC
>TRBD2|TRBJ2-7|-|TRBV18
CASSPGGRSYEQYF
TGTGCCAGCTCACCAGGCGGGAGATCCTACGAGCAGTACTTC
>TRBD1|TRBJ1-1|-|TRBV27
CASSFRTGNTEAFF
TGTGCCAGCAGTTTCCGGACAGGGAACACTGAAGCTTTCTTT
>TRBD2|TRBJ2-3|-|TRBV10-1
CASSSGTRYITDTQYF
TGCGCCAGCAGTTCCGGGACTAGGTATATCACAGATACGCAGTATTTT
>-|TRBJ2-3|-|TRBV15
CATSRVPSSQIGGATDTQYF
TGTGCCACCAGCAGAGTTCCCTCCTCCCAAATTGGTGGGGCCACAGATACGCAGTATTTT
>-|TRBJ2-3|-|TRBV7-6
CASSPTGGEVTDTQYF
TGTGCCAGCAGTCCTACCGGGGGAGAAGTCACAGATACGCAGTATTTT
>-|TRBJ1-1|-|TRBV27
CASSFEENTEAFF
TGTGCCAGCAGTTTTGAGGAGAACACTGAAGCTTTCTTT
>-|TRBJ1-5|-|TRBV5-1
CASAPLTGNQPQHF
TGCGCCAGCGCCCCACTGACTGGCAATCAGCCCCAGCATTTT
>-|TRBJ1-2|-|TRBV29-1
CSGRPDEGGGYTF
TGCAGCGGACGACCGGACGAGGGAGGCGGCTACACCTTC